What follows describes a single T cell receptor (beta chain). These data are taken from a study of blood T cell repertoires in COVID-19. Germline CDR1 and CDR2: SGDLS and YYNGEE. Germline trimming cut 0 bases from V and 1 base from J; bases unmatched to any gene: 3. The CDR3 has 15 residues. TCRdb's copy holds only in-frame clones and misses some; the assay was immunoSEQ multiplex PCR. This sample has approximately 250,000 clones; more than 85% occur once, and the top ten carry around 2.8%. The rearrangement joins TRBV9 to TRBJ1-1, with TRBD1 identical over 7 bases. The sequenced material came from PBMCs or T cells enriched from blood (not recorded which). This clonotype was obtained from a man aged 40-49 years who had been exposed to COVID-19. The CDR3 DNA sequence: TGTGCCAGCAGCGTAGAAGGGGGCGGGAACACTGAAGCTTTCTTT. This codes for CASSVEGGGNTEAFF.